The T cell receptor beta chain described here comes from a study of shared clonotypes between healthy human individuals. Trimming took off 4 bases at V and 4 bases at J, with 17 bases between the two ends. This CDR3 has 16 residues. CDR1 and CDR2 (germline): MNHEY, SMNVEV (reference sequence). Clones were sequenced by immunoSEQ multiplex PCR, and TCRdb holds only the in-frame ones, with some missing. There are about a million clones in the sample; about 75% occur only once, and about 1.4% lies in the top ten. This chain joins TRBV27 and TRBJ1-3, with D possibly matching TRBD1 (6 bases). Sample: memory CD4+ T cells sorted from blood. Subset specified: CD45RA-negative fraction. The receptor was isolated from a man aged 18 to 29 in good health. CDR3 sequence reads: CASSSSPPGTGNTIYF. The CDR3 DNA sequence: TGTGCCAGCAGTTCCTCCCCCCCAGGGACAGGAAACACCATATATTTT.